This T cell receptor (beta chain) is drawn from a study of yellow fever vaccine responses in identical twins. TCRdb re-derived calls from the RT-PCR reads in MiXCR, one entry per CDR3 protein. The sample lists about 9,000 distinct CDR3 sequences, approximately 80% occurring once. Germline V CDR1 and CDR2: LNHDA, SQIVND (reference sequence). This CDR3 has 15 residues. V was trimmed by 10 bases and J by 4 bases, leaving 22 bases between them. A remark on this clonotype: Its antigen is unidentified.

General study points: Vaccine-induced T cell responses in twins were reportedly observed to appear partly convergent, partly personalized.

The material sequenced was T cells from blood (PBMCs), unsorted or a sorted subset (not recorded which), taken before or after yellow fever vaccination (not recorded which). The origin of this receptor is a woman younger than 30 who received the yellow fever vaccine. The rearrangement uses TRBV19 and TRBJ2-5; either TRBD1 or TRBD2 may fit D (6 bases each). The CDR3, as DNA: TGTGCCACCCGAGACTCAAGGGGGGCGGGAGAGACCCAGTACTTC. Translation: CATRDSRGAGETQYF.